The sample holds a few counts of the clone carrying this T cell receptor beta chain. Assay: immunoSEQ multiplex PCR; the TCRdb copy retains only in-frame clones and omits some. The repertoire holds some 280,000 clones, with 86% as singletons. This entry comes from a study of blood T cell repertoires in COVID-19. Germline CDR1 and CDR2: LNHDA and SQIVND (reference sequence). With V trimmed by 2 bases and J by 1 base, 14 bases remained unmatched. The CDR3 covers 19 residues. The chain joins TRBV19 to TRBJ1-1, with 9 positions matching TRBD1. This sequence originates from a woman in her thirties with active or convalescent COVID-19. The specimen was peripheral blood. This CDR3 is CASSITAGTGRFANTEAFF. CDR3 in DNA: TGTGCCAGTAGTATAACCGCCGGGACAGGGCGATTTGCGAACACTGAAGCTTTCTTT.